Presented here are 16 T cell receptor beta chains from one specimen sequenced in a study of vaccination and CD4 T cells after COVID-19. The Oncomine TCR Beta short-read assay sequenced DNA from cultured CD4+ T cells. TCRdb processed the PCR reads anew with MiXCR; each CDR3 protein has one entry. The table includes 15,000 or so distinct CDR3 sequences, 65% to 75% detected once. The treatment here: roughly 10-day PBMC culture with coronavirus spike peptide pools or control peptides (ViraFEST assay). The antigens for these receptors are not known. Material: CD4+ T cells from blood, cultured in vitro. These receptors came from a human donor who had recovered from COVID-19.

V is TRBV20-1 and J is TRBJ1-6, with 9 positions matching TRBD1. Looked up from germline, CDR1 is DFQATT and CDR2 is SNEGSKA (reference sequence). CDR3 length equals 13 residues. The junction had 5 bases not matched to a gene; V was cut back by 7 bases and J by 7 bases. In DNA, the CDR3 is TGCAGTGTCAGACAGGGGGGGAATTCACCCCTCCACTTT. Amino acid sequence: CSVRQGGNSPLHF.

J is TRBJ1-1 and V is TRBV7-6, with no clear D. The V gene's germline CDR1 is SGHVS and CDR2 FNYEAQ. This CDR3 is built from 15 residues. V lost 5 bases and J 1 base, leaving 14 bases between the germline ends. The CDR3 reads CASSPRPPANTEAFF. As DNA, the CDR3 is TGTGCCAGCAGCCCCCGGCCGCCCGCGAACACTGAAGCTTTCTTT.

V gene TRBV20-1 combines with J gene TRBJ2-5; D gene uncertain. Germline V lookup: CDR1 DFQATT, CDR2 SNEGSKA (reference sequence). The ends were cut back, 3 bases at V and 7 bases at J, with 6 bases in the middle. This CDR3 comprises 10 residues. As DNA, the CDR3 is TGCAGTGCTAGCTACGGGACCCAGTACTTC. Translated: CSASYGTQYF.

The rearrangement links TRBV12-3 or TRBV12-4 to TRBJ1-3; D uncertain. Between the trimmed V and J ends, which lost 6 bases and 4 bases, there was a span of 13 bases. The CDR3 covers 14 residues. The DNA of the CDR3 is TGTGCCAGCAGCCCCCAACGGACCGGAAACACCATATATTTT. Translation gives CASSPQRTGNTIYF.

This clonotype is categorized as large. The gene calls are TRBV6-1 and TRBJ2-3, with TRBD2 matching over 12 bases. Germline V CDR1 and CDR2: MNHNS, SASEGT. The CDR3 covers 19 residues. With V trimmed by 7 bases and J by 5 bases, 19 bases remained unmatched. CDR3 coding DNA: TGTGCCAGCACATCACATCTAGCGGGAGGGCCTTTTGAAGGAGATACGCAGTATTTT. As protein: CASTSHLAGGPFEGDTQYF.

This clonotype was observed a few times. V usage is TRBV28 and J usage is TRBJ1-2; D ambiguous. Germline CDR1 is MDHEN and CDR2 is SYDVKM. V lost 6 bases and J 5 bases, leaving 16 bases between the germline ends. The CDR3 covers 14 residues. This CDR3 is CASSLDPQRYGYTF. In DNA, the CDR3 is TGTGCCAGCAGCCTGGATCCCCAAAGGTATGGCTACACCTTC.

This rearrangement joins TRBV2 to TRBJ1-2, with D possibly TRBD1 on 6 matching bases. Trimming cost V 6 bases and J 7 bases, with 15 bases left between them. In germline, CDR1 is SNHLY, CDR2 FYNNEI. This CDR3 spans 13 amino acids. CDR3 coding DNA: TGTGCCAGCAGCCACAGGGAGGGAGGTGGCTACACCTTC. Its translation: CASSHREGGGYTF.

This chain uses TRBV20-1 with TRBJ2-7; TRBD2 might be the D (6 bases). Germline lookup yields CDR1 DFQATT and CDR2 SNEGSKA (reference sequence). Trimming left V 3 bases short and J 0 bases short, with 12 bases between. This CDR3 comprises 14 residues. The CDR3: CSAREGLTSYEQYF. Here the CDR3 DNA reads TGCAGTGCTAGGGAGGGACTCACCTCCTACGAGCAGTACTTC.

The J gene is TRBJ2-5, the V gene TRBV7-7, with D perhaps matching TRBD1 (7 bases). CDR3 length: 15 amino acids. V was trimmed by 0 bases and J by 5 bases, leaving 13 bases between them. The germline CDR1 and CDR2 sequences are SSHAT and FNYEAQ (reference sequence). The CDR3 sequence: CASSLAGGGVETQYF. The CDR3 nucleotides are TGTGCCAGCAGCTTAGCAGGGGGCGGGGTGGAGACCCAGTACTTC. Full variable domain (missing parts from reference TRBV7-7 and TRBJ2-5): GAGVSQSPRYKVTKRGQDVTLRCDPISSHATLYWYQQALGQGPEFLTYFNYEAQPDKSGLPSDRFSAERPEGSISTLTIQRTEQRDSAMYRCASSLAGGGVETQYFGPGTRLLVL.

The J gene is TRBJ1-5, the V gene TRBV6-2 or TRBV6-3; tentative D call: TRBD1 (6 bases). CDR3 size: 16 residues. The V gene lost 6 bases and the J gene lost 1 base, with 16 bases spanning the gap. Germline V CDR1 and CDR2: MNHEY, SVGEGT. In DNA form, the CDR3 reads TGTGCCAGCAGGGGCCCGCGGACAGTAAGCAATCAGCCCCAGCATTTT. Translating it yields CASRGPRTVSNQPQHF.

This clonotype was observed a few times. This sequence joins TRBV27 and TRBJ1-1; D not resolved. V lost 6 bases, J lost 9 bases, and 5 bases lay in between. Germline V lookup: CDR1 MNHEY, CDR2 SMNVEV (reference sequence). The CDR3 loop spans 9 amino acids. The CDR3 is CASSPQAFF. The CDR3 DNA follows: TGTGCCAGCAGCCCTCAAGCTTTCTTT.

This clonotype was recorded a few times. The J gene is TRBJ1-5, the V gene TRBV20-1; tentative D call: TRBD1 (6 bases). The V end was cut by 3 bases, the J end by 5 bases, with 11 bases between. From germline, CDR1 is DFQATT and CDR2 SNEGSKA (reference sequence). CDR3 length: 13 residues. Here the CDR3 reads CSARGAAHQPQHF. CDR3 in DNA: TGCAGTGCTAGGGGGGCAGCACATCAGCCCCAGCATTTT.

The chain employs TRBV11-1 and TRBJ2-1, with D possibly being TRBD1 (5 bases). The length of the CDR3 is 13 residues. Trimming shortened V by 3 bases and J by 4 bases, and 7 bases separated the two germline ends. Per germline, CDR1 SGHAT and CDR2 FQDESV (reference sequence). The CDR3 loop is CASSFRQYNEQFF. The CDR3 DNA reads as TGTGCCAGCAGCTTTCGACAGTACAATGAGCAGTTCTTC.

This chain joins TRBV7-2 and TRBJ2-5, with 8 bases matching TRBD2. The ends lost 5 bases at V and 5 bases at J; junction bases unmatched: 13. This CDR3 has 16 residues. Germline lookup yields CDR1 SGHTA and CDR2 FQGNSA. The CDR3 loop reads CASSGVGGRRGETQYF. DNA of the CDR3: TGTGCCAGCAGCGGGGTGGGCGGGAGGAGGGGCGAGACCCAGTACTTC. The variable domain in full, with the rest retrieved from reference TRBV7-2 and TRBJ2-5, is GAGVSQSPSNKVTEKGKDVELRCDPISGHTALYWYRQSLGQGLEFLIYFQGNSAPDKSGLPSDRFSAERTGGSVSTLTIQRTQQEDSAVYLCASSGVGGRRGETQYFGPGTRLLVL.

V is TRBV7-2 and J is TRBJ2-3, with 9 positions matching TRBD1. Losses at the gene ends were 3 bases for V and 1 base for J; bases not matched to a gene: 2. The CDR3 loop spans 15 amino acids. Per the germline V gene, CDR1 is SGHTA and CDR2 is FQGNSA. The CDR3 loop reads CASSLGQGRTDTQYF. Written as DNA, the CDR3 is TGTGCCAGCAGCTTGGGACAGGGACGCACAGATACGCAGTATTTT.

The rearrangement joins TRBV20-1 to TRBJ1-2; D remains ambiguous. This CDR3 comprises 12 residues. V dropped 1 base and J dropped 4 bases, with 7 bases sitting between them. Germline CDR1 reads DFQATT; CDR2 reads SNEGSKA (reference sequence). In DNA, the CDR3 is TGCAGTGCTAGAGGGGGTTCCTATGGCTACACCTTC. Translated, it gives CSARGGSYGYTF.